Described below is a single T cell receptor beta chain sequence and its context. CDR1 MNHEY and CDR2 SVGAGI come from the germline V gene. The length of the CDR3 is 15 residues. V was cut by 2 bases and J by 5 bases, with 14 bases left in between. These data originate in a study of blood T cell repertoires in COVID-19. Measured with immunoSEQ multiplex PCR; TCRdb has only the in-frame clones, and not every one. The repertoire consists of over 400,000 clones, with 70% to 90% occurring once and the leading ten covering approximately 2.9%. This sequence was found in a human donor in a cohort sampled during active COVID-19. What was sequenced was peripheral blood. The genes are TRBV6-5 and TRBJ2-3; TRBD1 might be the D (5 bases). The CDR3 region has the DNA TGTGCCAGCAGTTACCTGGGGCCCCTTCGAGATACGCAGTATTTT. The encoded protein is CASSYLGPLRDTQYF.